Following are 26 T cell receptor beta chains from one sample sequenced in a study of T cell responses to AZD1222 COVID-19 vaccine. Clones were read by immunoSEQ multiplex PCR, and TCRdb kept only the in-frame ones, dropping some. The sample carries some 110,000 clones, 88% recorded once. Sequences were derived from peripheral blood, sampled on day 0 of AZD1222 vaccination. The receptors stem from an adult in good health.

The CDR3 region is CASSLEGQTSYTGELFF. Written as DNA, the CDR3 is TGTGCCAGCAGCTTAGAAGGGCAAACTAGCTATACCGGGGAGCTGTTTTTT. The chain carries TRBV11-2 and TRBJ2-2; D may be TRBD2 (6 bases). The CDR3 runs 17 residues. V lost 0 bases, J lost 5 bases, and 16 bases lay in between. Germline assignment: CDR1 SGHAT and CDR2 FQNNGV. Supplemented by reference TRBV11-2 and TRBJ2-2, the full variable domain reads EAGVAQSPRYKIIEKRQSVAFWCNPISGHATLYWYQQILGQGPKLLIQFQNNGVVDDSQLPKDRFSAERLKGVDSTLKIQPAKLEDSAVYLCASSLEGQTSYTGELFFGEGSRLTVL.

This chain joins TRBV7-6 and TRBJ2-7; TRBD1 agrees at 7 bases. The CDR3 is made up of 16 amino acids. With 2 bases clipped from V and 6 bases from J, the junction kept 13 bases outside the gene matches. Germline values: CDR1 SGHVS, CDR2 FNYEAQ. CDR3 sequence (DNA): TGTGCCAGCAGCTTATTAGAGGACAGGTCTTTAGGCGAGCAGTACTTC. It translates to CASSLLEDRSLGEQYF.

J is TRBJ2-1 and V is TRBV19, with D perhaps assigned TRBD1 or TRBD2 (5 bases each). The germline gives CDR1 LNHDA, CDR2 SQIVND (reference sequence). Trimming removed 2 bases from V and 0 bases from J, with 11 bases in between. The CDR3 runs to 16 residues. The CDR3 sequence: CASSIRGTGSYNEQFF. The CDR3 DNA is TGTGCCAGTAGTATACGAGGGACGGGCTCCTACAATGAGCAGTTCTTC.

This chain uses TRBV19 with TRBJ1-2; TRBD1 agrees at 12 bases. From germline, CDR1 is LNHDA and CDR2 SQIVND (reference sequence). This CDR3 region has 17 residues. V lost 2 bases to trimming and J lost 7 bases; unmatched junction nucleotides: 11. In DNA, the CDR3 is TGTGCCAGTAGTATATCCGGGACAGGGGGCCCCTATGGTGGCTACACCTTC. Amino acids: CASSISGTGGPYGGYTF.

V gene TRBV6-5 combines with J gene TRBJ1-1; D might be TRBD1 (5 bases). The V gene's germline CDR1 is MNHEY and CDR2 SVGAGI. V lost 5 bases and J lost 9, with 13 bases in between. This CDR3 contains 12 residues. The CDR3 sequence is CASSPLRGKAFF. The CDR3 DNA sequence: TGTGCCAGCAGTCCACTAAGGGGAAAAGCTTTCTTT.

In this sample, this clone turned up once. V is TRBV3-1 (or the pseudogene TRBV3-2) and J is TRBJ1-6, with D unclear. The CDR3 covers 18 residues. Trimming removed 0 bases at V and 0 bases at J, with 12 bases between. From germline, CDR1 is LGHDT and CDR2 YNNKEL (reference sequence). CDR3 sequence reads: CASSQDAVVNSYNSPLHF. DNA of the CDR3: TGTGCCAGCAGCCAAGACGCGGTCGTAAACTCCTATAATTCACCCCTCCACTTT.

This sequence joins TRBV27 and TRBJ2-7; tentatively, D is TRBD1 (5 bases). The CDR3 is 14 residues long. Trimming removed 6 bases at V and 3 bases at J, with 15 bases between. From germline, CDR1 is MNHEY and CDR2 SMNVEV (reference sequence). Here the CDR3 reads CASRQGFGIYEQYF. The CDR3 DNA sequence: TGTGCCAGCAGGCAGGGTTTTGGGATCTACGAGCAGTACTTC.

This clone appeared a single time. The V and J genes are TRBV6-5 and TRBJ2-3, with TRBD1 identical over 8 bases. The CDR3 is 14 amino acids. Germline CDR1 and CDR2: MNHEY and SVGAGI. V lost 7 bases and J lost 6; bases outside the gene matches: 9. The CDR3 DNA is TGTGCCAGCAAAGACTCAGGGGGCGCGGATACGCAGTATTTT. Translated: CASKDSGGADTQYF.

The chain uses TRBV5-4 and TRBJ2-1; 9 bases align to TRBD2. CDR3 length equals 13 residues. With V trimmed by 4 bases and J by 8 bases, 4 bases remained unmatched. Germline V gene sequence: CDR1 SGHNT, CDR2 YYREEE (reference sequence). The CDR3 DNA is TGTGCCAGCAGCGGCGGGGGGGGACATGAGCAGTTCTTC. Its protein product is CASSGGGGHEQFF.

This clone is medium-sized by share. This chain joins TRBV9 and TRBJ2-1; 7 bases align to TRBD2. Germline V gene lookup returns CDR1 SGDLS and CDR2 YYNGEE. There are 12 residues in the CDR3. V lost 4 bases to trimming and J lost 8 bases; unmatched junction nucleotides: 3. In DNA, the CDR3 is TGTGCCAGCAGCACCCTAGCGGATGAGCAGTTCTTC. It codes for CASSTLADEQFF.

V and J are TRBV6-5 and TRBJ1-1, with no clear D. Germline CDR1 and CDR2: MNHEY and SVGAGI. CDR3 length: 16 residues. The V end lost 4 bases, the J end lost 1 base, and 16 bases lay between the germline ends. This chain's CDR3 is CASSLIPLVENTEAFF. DNA for the CDR3: TGTGCCAGCAGTTTAATACCTCTTGTGGAGAACACTGAAGCTTTCTTT.

This clone was seen once. This chain uses TRBV28 with TRBJ2-3; no definite D call. The CDR3 spans 15 residues. V shed 5 bases and J shed 1 base, with 13 bases lying between them. The germline gives CDR1 MDHEN, CDR2 SYDVKM. CDR3 nucleotides: TGTGCCAGCAGTCGCCCGCGTCTAGGCACAGATACGCAGTATTTT. Translated: CASSRPRLGTDTQYF. Variable domain in full (rest from reference TRBV28 and TRBJ2-3): DVKVTQSSRYLVKRTGEKVFLECVQDMDHENMFWYRQDPGLGLRLIYFSYDVKMKEKGDIPEGYSVSREKKERFSLILESASTNQTSMYLCASSRPRLGTDTQYFGPGTRLTVL.

In DNA, the CDR3 is TGTGCCAGCAGTCCCGGGACAGGGGGCGACGAGCAGTACTTC. As protein: CASSPGTGGDEQYF. The chain links TRBV6-6 to TRBJ2-7, with 12 bases identical to TRBD1. The V gene's germline CDR1 is MNHNY and CDR2 SVGAGI (reference sequence). The CDR3 totals 14 residues. V was clipped by 5 bases and J by 5 bases; unmatched bases: 4.

The chain has TRBV3-1 (or the pseudogene TRBV3-2) and TRBJ1-5, with 10 bases fitting TRBD1. The CDR3 is 18 amino acids. In germline, CDR1 is LGHDT, CDR2 YNNKEL (reference sequence). V lost 5 bases, J lost 7 bases, and 17 bases stayed unmatched. CDR3 DNA sequence: TGTGCCAGCAGCGCACCGCCTTCCGGGACAGGGGTTAGGCAGCCCCAGCATTTT. Its translation: CASSAPPSGTGVRQPQHF.

The V call is TRBV14, the J call TRBJ1-1; D is uncertain. CDR1 SGHDN and CDR2 FVKESK come from the germline V gene. The length of the CDR3 is 13 residues. Trimming took 0 bases from V and 5 from J, leaving 7 bases between them. DNA of the CDR3: TGTGCCAGCAGCCAAGAACATTCGACTGAAGCTTTCTTT. Its translation is CASSQEHSTEAFF.

CDR3 DNA sequence: TGTGCCAGTAGTATAGGGGGGCCGGGCTATAGTGAGCAGTTCTTC. Translation gives CASSIGGPGYSEQFF. The genes are TRBV19 and TRBJ2-1, with D possibly matching TRBD1 (6 bases). Germline lookup yields CDR1 LNHDA and CDR2 SQIVND (reference sequence). The CDR3 covers 15 residues. V lost 1 base to trimming and J lost 9 bases, with 16 bases between them.

The rearrangement links TRBV19 to TRBJ1-2; possible D gene TRBD1, 5 bases. Germline CDR1 LNHDA, CDR2 SQIVND (reference sequence). Trimming stripped 3 bases from V and 2 bases from J, with 13 bases between. This CDR3 spans 15 amino acids. CDR3 region: CASSILRGMNYGYTF. The CDR3 bases are TGTGCCAGTAGTATTCTTCGGGGCATGAACTATGGCTACACCTTC.

J is TRBJ2-3 and V is TRBV10-2; the D gene could be TRBD1 or TRBD2 (5 bases each). There are 15 residues in the CDR3. V was trimmed by 2 bases and J by 4 bases, leaving 13 bases between them. Germline V gives CDR1 WSHSY, CDR2 SAAADI. The CDR3 sequence: CASSEGLGRADTQYF. CDR3 DNA: TGCGCCAGCAGTGAGGGGTTGGGGCGGGCAGATACGCAGTATTTT.

The rearrangement links TRBV7-8 to TRBJ2-5, with TRBD1 matching over 7 bases. The V segment lost 4 bases and the J segment 3 bases; nucleotides outside the gene matches: 11. This CDR3 has 16 amino acids. Germline V gene lookup returns CDR1 SGHVS and CDR2 FQNEAQ. CDR3 DNA sequence: TGTGCCAGCAGCTCAAACCCACAGGGGTGGGAAGAGACCCAGTACTTC. It yields the protein CASSSNPQGWEETQYF.

The chain carries TRBV20-1 and TRBJ2-7; D is possibly TRBD1 (5 bases). Germline V lookup: CDR1 DFQATT, CDR2 SNEGSKA (reference sequence). The CDR3 spans 14 residues. The V and J ends lost 3 bases and 0 bases respectively, with 12 bases between them. The CDR3 DNA follows: TGCAGTGCTAGTAGGGGTGTTAGCTCCTACGAGCAGTACTTC. Translated: CSASRGVSSYEQYF.

The chain employs TRBV3-1 (or the pseudogene TRBV3-2) and TRBJ1-2; D may be TRBD1 (6 bases). CDR3 length: 13 residues. CDR1 and CDR2 (germline): LGHDT, YNNKEL (reference sequence). Trimming took off 11 bases at V and 0 bases at J, with 13 bases between the two ends. The chain's CDR3 is CAWGAGSNYGYTF. The CDR3 region has the DNA TGTGCCTGGGGGGCGGGATCTAACTATGGCTACACCTTC.

This chain links TRBV7-2 with TRBJ2-7; D is ambiguous. CDR1 and CDR2 from the germline V gene are SGHTA and FQGNSA. The CDR3 is 13 amino acids. V lost 1 base and J 1 base, leaving 5 bases between the germline ends. The CDR3 region is CASSLGPSYEQYF. The DNA of the CDR3 is TGTGCCAGCAGCTTAGGACCATCCTACGAGCAGTACTTC.

The J gene is TRBJ2-5, the V gene TRBV5-4; TRBD2 aligns across 10 bases. Germline-derived CDR1 and CDR2 are SGHNT and YYREEE (reference sequence). This CDR3 has 16 amino acids. V shed 4 bases and J 1 base; nucleotides not matched to a gene: 7. CDR3 sequence (DNA): TGTGCCAGCAGCCAGGTAGCGGGGGGCCTCCAAGAGACCCAGTACTTC. Amino acids: CASSQVAGGLQETQYF.

This chain links TRBV24-1 with TRBJ2-3, with a weak D call TRBD2 (5 bases). The CDR3 sequence is 13 residues long. CDR1 and CDR2 from the germline V gene are KGHDR and SFDVKD. The V and J ends lost 10 bases and 2 bases respectively, with 12 bases between them. DNA for the CDR3: TGTGCCACTGGGGAGAGCCTCACAGATACGCAGTATTTT. Protein product: CATGESLTDTQYF.

The V call is TRBV6-1, the J call TRBJ1-2, with D uncertain. Germline CDR1 reads MNHNS; CDR2 reads SASEGT. Deletions cut 2 bases from V and 2 bases from J, with 3 bases between. This CDR3 contains 12 residues. CDR3 loop: CASSEQNYGYTF. As DNA, the CDR3 is TGTGCCAGCAGTGAACAGAACTATGGCTACACCTTC.

This clone was detected once. V usage is TRBV15 and J usage is TRBJ2-1; 16 nucleotides agree with TRBD2. The CDR3 totals 17 residues. The germline V gene encodes CDR1 LNHNV and CDR2 YYDKDF (reference sequence). Losses at the gene ends were 8 bases for V and 1 base for J; bases not matched to a gene: 5. The CDR3 region is CATRGTSGRVSYNEQFF. The CDR3 region has the DNA TGTGCCACCCGGGGGACTAGCGGGAGGGTGTCCTACAATGAGCAGTTCTTC. Complete variable domain (other parts from reference TRBV15 and TRBJ2-1): DAMVIQNPRYQVTQFGKPVTLSCSQTLNHNVMYWYQQKSSQAPKLLFHYYDKDFNNEADTPDNFQSRRPNTSFCFLDIRSPGLGDTAMYLCATRGTSGRVSYNEQFFGPGTRLTVL.